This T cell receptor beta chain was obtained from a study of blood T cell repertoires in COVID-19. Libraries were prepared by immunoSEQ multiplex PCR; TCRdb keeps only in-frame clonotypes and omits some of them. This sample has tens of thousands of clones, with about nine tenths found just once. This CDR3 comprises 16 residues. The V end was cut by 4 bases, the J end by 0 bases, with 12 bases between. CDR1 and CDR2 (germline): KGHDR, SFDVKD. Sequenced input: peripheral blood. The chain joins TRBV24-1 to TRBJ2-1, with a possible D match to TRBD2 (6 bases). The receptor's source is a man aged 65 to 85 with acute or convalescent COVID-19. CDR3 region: CATSELTSPSYNEQFF. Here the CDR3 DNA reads TGTGCCACCAGTGAATTGACTAGTCCCTCCTACAATGAGCAGTTCTTC.